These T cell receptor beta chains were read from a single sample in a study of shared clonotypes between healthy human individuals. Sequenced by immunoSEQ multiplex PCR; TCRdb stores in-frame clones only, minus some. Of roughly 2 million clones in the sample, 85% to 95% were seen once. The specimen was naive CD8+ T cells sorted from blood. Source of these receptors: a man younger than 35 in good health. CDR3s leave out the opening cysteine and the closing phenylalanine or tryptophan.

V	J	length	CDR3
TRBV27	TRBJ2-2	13	ASSLNPFLPGELF
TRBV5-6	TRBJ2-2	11	ASSPTPTGELF
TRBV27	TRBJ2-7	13	ASSLGAGGFDEQY
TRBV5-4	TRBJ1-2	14	ASSLGGSAVVWGYT
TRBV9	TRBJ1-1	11	ASSAHRNTEAF
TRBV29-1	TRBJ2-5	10	SCEGARETQY
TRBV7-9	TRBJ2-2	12	ASSLGGNTGELF
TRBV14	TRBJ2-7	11	ASSPSGSYEQY
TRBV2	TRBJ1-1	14	ASSDPGQALNTEAF
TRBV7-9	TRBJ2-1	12	ASTWTSGIVEQF
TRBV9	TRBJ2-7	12	ASSGTGEVYEQY
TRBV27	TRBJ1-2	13	ASSRGTGRDYGYT
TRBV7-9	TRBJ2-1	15	ASSPPSGSLLGDEQF
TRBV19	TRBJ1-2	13	ASSTGSGLFYGYT
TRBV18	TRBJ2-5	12	ASSSVGAQETQY
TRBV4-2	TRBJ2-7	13	ASSQEIGGAYEQY
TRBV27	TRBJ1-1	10	ASGYRNTEAF
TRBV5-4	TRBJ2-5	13	ASRGTSGGAETQY
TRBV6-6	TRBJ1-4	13	ASSYPGQLNEKLF
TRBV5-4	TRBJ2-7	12	ASSLVGTGDEQY
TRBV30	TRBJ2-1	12	AWSVGTGVHEQF
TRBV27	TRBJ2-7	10	ASWDRNYEQY
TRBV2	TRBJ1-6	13	ASTRRGQRDSPLH
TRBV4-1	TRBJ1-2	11	ASSQVGESGYT
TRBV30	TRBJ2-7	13	AWEEEVGQPYEQY
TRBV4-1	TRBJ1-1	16	ASSQYRGDVGPNTEAF
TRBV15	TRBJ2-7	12	ATSFGTGVYEQY
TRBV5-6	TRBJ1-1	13	ASSPGWGRNTEAF
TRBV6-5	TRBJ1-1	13	ASRRVVGMNTEAF
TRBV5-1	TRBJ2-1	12	ASSLGLGYIEQF
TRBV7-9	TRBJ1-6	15	ASSLEGFRAGDSPLH
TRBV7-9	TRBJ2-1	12	ASSPGQAPSEQF
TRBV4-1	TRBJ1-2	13	ASSQIGTGDYGYT
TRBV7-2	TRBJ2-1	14	ASRRWTSGSNGEQF
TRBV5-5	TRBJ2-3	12	ASSFWVEADTQY
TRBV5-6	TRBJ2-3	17	ASSFPTSGVPFSTDTQY
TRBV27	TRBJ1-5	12	ASSQGQGHQPQH
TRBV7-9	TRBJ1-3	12	ASSFIGQGDTIY
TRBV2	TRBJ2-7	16	ASSEAGYRGPNSYEQY
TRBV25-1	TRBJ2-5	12	ASSEREGEETQY
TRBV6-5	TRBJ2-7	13	ASSYSDGSSYEQY
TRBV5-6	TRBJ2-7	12	ASSSADSSYEQY
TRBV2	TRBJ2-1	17	ASSDSRDRGPSSYNEQF
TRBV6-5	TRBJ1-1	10	ASTPRADEAF
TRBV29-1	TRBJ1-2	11	SVEDTVGYGYT
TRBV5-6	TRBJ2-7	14	ASSWFPTSGSNEQY
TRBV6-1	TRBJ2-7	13	ASLLLRGGGYEQY
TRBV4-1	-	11	ASSHVGSYEQY
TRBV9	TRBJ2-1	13	ASSASGAGGNEQF
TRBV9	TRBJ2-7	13	ASSVGGTSSYEQY
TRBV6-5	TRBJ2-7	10	ASRDQGYEQY
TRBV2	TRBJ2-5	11	ASSEDPGETQY
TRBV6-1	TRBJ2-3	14	ASSGGAGGVTDTQY
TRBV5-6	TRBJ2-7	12	ASSLGINLYEQY
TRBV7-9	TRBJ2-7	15	ASSSNLGLAGLYEQY